Following are 2 T cell receptor beta chains from one sample sequenced in a study of T cell responses to AZD1222 COVID-19 vaccine. The assay was immunoSEQ multiplex PCR, and TCRdb's table has in-frame clones only and misses some. Of tens of thousands of clones listed, about nine tenths are singletons. This material consisted of peripheral blood, taken 28 days after the second AZD1222 dose. These receptors came from an adult who received the AZD1222 COVID-19 vaccine.

The chain couples TRBV30 to TRBJ2-2; D call uncertain. V was pared by 1 base and J by 5 bases, with 5 bases between. The V gene's germline CDR1 is GTSNPN and CDR2 SVGIG (reference sequence). This CDR3 contains 12 residues. The CDR3 reads CAWSGGTGELFF. The DNA of the CDR3 is TGTGCCTGGAGTGGAGGTACCGGGGAGCTGTTTTTT.

The chain combines TRBV2 with TRBJ1-4; D remains ambiguous. The ends were cut back, 0 bases at V and 7 bases at J, with 9 bases in the middle. Per germline, CDR1 SNHLY and CDR2 FYNNEI. The CDR3 length is 14 residues. The CDR3 sequence is CASSEAAGSEKLFF. CDR3 sequence (DNA): TGTGCCAGCAGTGAAGCGGCAGGCAGTGAAAAACTGTTTTTT.